The T cell receptor beta chain under discussion was sequenced for a study of control samples from healthy donors and cancer patients. Generated by immunoSEQ multiplex PCR, the TCRdb table keeps only in-frame clones and is missing some. The table lists roughly 130,000 clones, 85% to 95% of them singletons. The V gene end was trimmed by 3 bases and the J gene end by 3 bases; junction bases not matched to a gene: 2. There are 14 residues in the CDR3. Germline V lookup: CDR1 WNHNN, CDR2 SYGVQD (reference sequence). This rearrangement joins TRBV10-1 to TRBJ2-3; 8 positions match TRBD1. This receptor was identified in a man aged 25 to 40 in good health. Sequences were obtained from blood. CDR3 DNA sequence: TGCGCCAGCAGTGACAGGGGGCGTACAGATACGCAGTATTTT. Translating gives CASSDRGRTDTQYF.